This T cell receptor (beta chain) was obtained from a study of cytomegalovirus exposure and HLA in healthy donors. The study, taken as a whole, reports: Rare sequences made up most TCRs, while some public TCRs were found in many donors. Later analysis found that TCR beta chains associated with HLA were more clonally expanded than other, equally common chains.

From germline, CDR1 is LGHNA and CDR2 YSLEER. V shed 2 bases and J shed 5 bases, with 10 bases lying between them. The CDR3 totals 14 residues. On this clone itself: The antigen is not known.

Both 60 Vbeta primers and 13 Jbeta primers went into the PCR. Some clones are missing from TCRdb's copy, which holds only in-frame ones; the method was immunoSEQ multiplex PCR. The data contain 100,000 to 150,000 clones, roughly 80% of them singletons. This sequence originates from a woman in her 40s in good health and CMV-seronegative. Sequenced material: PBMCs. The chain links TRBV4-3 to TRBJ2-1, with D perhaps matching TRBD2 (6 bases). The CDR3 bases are TGCGCCAGCAGCCAATGGGCGGGGAACAATGAGCAGTTCTTC. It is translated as CASSQWAGNNEQFF.